This T cell receptor (beta chain) was observed in a study of T cell responses to AZD1222 COVID-19 vaccine. Whole-study findings and limits: Repertoire sampling happened only post peak T cell response. Regions 160-218 and 743-854 held dominance among vaccine-associated CD4 TCRs, which spanned spike. When two AZD1222 doses had been given, Spike-specific TCR breadth and depth rose.

Assay used: immunoSEQ multiplex PCR; TCRdb lists only in-frame clones, some missing. This sample has 80,000 or so clones, with approximately 90% found just once. CDR1 and CDR2 (germline): GTSNPN, SVGIG (reference sequence). The CDR3 covers 15 residues. Trimming removed 8 bases at V and 1 base at J, with 20 bases between. In regard to this clone: Its antigen is still unknown.

Sequencing was performed on peripheral blood, taken on day 0 of AZD1222 vaccination. The clonotype comes from an adult in good health. The V call is TRBV30, the J call TRBJ1-1; the D gene is possibly TRBD1 (5 bases). The CDR3 region is CARQKGPSGNTEAFF. The CDR3 nucleotides read TGTGCCCGACAGAAAGGGCCGTCTGGGAACACTGAAGCTTTCTTT.